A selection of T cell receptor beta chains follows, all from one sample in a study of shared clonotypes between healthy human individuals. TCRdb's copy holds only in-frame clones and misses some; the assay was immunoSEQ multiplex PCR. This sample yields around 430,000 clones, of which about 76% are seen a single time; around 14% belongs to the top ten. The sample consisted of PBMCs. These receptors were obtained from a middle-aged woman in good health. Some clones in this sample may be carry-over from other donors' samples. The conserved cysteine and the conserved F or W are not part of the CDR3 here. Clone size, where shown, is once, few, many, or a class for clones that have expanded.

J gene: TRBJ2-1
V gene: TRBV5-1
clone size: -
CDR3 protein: ASSIPGLAGDNEQF

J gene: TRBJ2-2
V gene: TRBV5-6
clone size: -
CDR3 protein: ASRQHGLAGGTGELF

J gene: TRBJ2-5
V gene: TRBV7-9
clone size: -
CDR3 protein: ASTLAGLETQY

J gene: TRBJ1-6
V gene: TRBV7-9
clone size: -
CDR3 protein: ASSGTPGSPLH

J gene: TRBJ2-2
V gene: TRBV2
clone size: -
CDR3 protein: ASRRGLGNTGELF

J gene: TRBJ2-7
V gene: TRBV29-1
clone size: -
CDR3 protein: SVVQSSYEQY

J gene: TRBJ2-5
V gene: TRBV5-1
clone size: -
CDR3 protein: ASSISGSMDETQY

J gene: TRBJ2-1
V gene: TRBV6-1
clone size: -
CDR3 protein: ASSVEGGHEQF

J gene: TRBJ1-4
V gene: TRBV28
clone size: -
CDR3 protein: ATHRGPNEKLF

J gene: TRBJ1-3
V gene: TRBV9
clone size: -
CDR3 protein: ASSVGGSFLGNTIY

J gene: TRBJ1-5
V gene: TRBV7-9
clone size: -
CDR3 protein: ASSLGSPRPQH

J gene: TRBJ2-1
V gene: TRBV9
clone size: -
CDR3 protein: ASSVGGSGAWGNEQF

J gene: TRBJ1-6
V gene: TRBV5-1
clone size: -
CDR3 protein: ASSLSTGPNSPLH

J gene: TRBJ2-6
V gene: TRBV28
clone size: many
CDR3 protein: ASSRLQPSGANVLT

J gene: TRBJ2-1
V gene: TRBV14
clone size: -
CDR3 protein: ASSVFQADAEQF